One T cell receptor (beta chain) is described in this entry. Its antigen is not known. This CDR3 region has 15 residues. Between the trimmed V and J ends, which lost 0 bases and 2 bases, there was a span of 11 bases. From germline, CDR1 is DFQATT and CDR2 SNEGSKA (reference sequence). The sample belongs to a study of regulatory T cells in long-lasting Graves disease. Findings and limits, study-wide: When disease was persistent, TRBV28, TRBJ1-2 and TRBJ2-5 were the favored segments.

Through Arm-PCR of CDR3 regions and iRepertoire HTBI primers, TCR beta libraries were built. Each CDR3 protein gets one entry after TCRdb re-called the multiplex PCR reads with MiXCR. The table has fewer than 450,000 distinct CDR3 sequences, around 24% seen once. This sample's time point: persistent/refractory GD, antithyroid drugs over 5 years with positive TRAb. PBMCs provided the RNA from which the TCR library was made. The chain employs TRBV20-1 and TRBJ1-5; D unresolved. This sequence originates from a female donor with Graves disease. The sequencing used peripheral blood mononuclear cells (PBMCs), collected when the disease was refractory, from a patient treated with antithyroid drugs. The CDR3 region has the DNA TGCAGTGCTAGAGATGGCAGGAGAGGCAATCAGCCCCAGCATTTT. Protein product: CSARDGRRGNQPQHF.